The clone carrying this T cell receptor beta chain was seen more than once but under ten times. Its cognate antigen is unknown. One entry per CDR3 protein results from TCRdb running MiXCR on the reads. The table has 60,000 to 75,000 distinct CDR3 sequences, under 25% seen once. The V gene's germline CDR1 is MNHEY and CDR2 SVGAGI. The germline V and J ends were trimmed by 5 bases and 3 bases, with 14 bases remaining between them. The CDR3 sequence is 14 residues long. This specimen belongs to a study of type 1 regulatory T cells. Overall study: An in vitro protocol generated T-allo10, a Tr1-enriched, alloantigen-specific CD4 T cell product.

Study-level points and caveats: Compared with non-type 1 regulatory T cells, type 1 regulatory T cells showed a more restricted TCR repertoire.

The V and J genes are TRBV6-5 and TRBJ2-7; D not resolved. Material: cultured type 1 regulatory T (Tr1) cells, either the whole culture or a sorted fraction (not recorded which). The receptor's source is a human donor in good health. CDR3 bases: TGTGCCAGCAGTACGACTGATAACTTCTACGAGCAGTACTTC. Encoded protein: CASSTTDNFYEQYF.